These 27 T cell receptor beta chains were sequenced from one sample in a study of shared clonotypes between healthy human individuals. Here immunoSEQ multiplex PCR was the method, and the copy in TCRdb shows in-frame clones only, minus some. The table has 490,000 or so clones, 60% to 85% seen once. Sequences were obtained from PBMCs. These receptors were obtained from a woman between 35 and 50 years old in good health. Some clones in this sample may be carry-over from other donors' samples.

DNA for the CDR3: TGCGCCAGCAGCTCGTTCGGTTGGGGGCTATACGAGCAGTACTTC. Translation: CASSSFGWGLYEQYF. The V gene is TRBV5-1, the J gene TRBJ2-7, with D maybe TRBD1 (6 bases). Germline V gene sequence: CDR1 SGHRS, CDR2 YFSETQ. The CDR3 length is 15 residues. V dropped 3 bases and J dropped 4 bases, with 17 bases sitting between them.

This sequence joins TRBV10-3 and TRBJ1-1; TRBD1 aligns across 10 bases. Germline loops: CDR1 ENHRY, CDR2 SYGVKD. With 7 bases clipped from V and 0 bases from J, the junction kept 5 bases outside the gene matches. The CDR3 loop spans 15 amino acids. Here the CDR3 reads CAITPGQGMNTEAFF. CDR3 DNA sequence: TGTGCCATCACCCCGGGACAGGGGATGAACACTGAAGCTTTCTTT.

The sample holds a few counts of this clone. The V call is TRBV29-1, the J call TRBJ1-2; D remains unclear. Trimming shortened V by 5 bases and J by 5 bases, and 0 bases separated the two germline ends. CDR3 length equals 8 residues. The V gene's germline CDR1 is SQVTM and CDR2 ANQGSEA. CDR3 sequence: CSVYGYTF. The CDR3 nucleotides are TGCAGCGTTTATGGCTACACCTTC. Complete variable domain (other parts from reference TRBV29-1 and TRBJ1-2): SAVISQKPSRDICQRGTSLTIQCQVDSQVTMMFWYRQQPGQSLTLIATANQGSEATYESGFVIDKFPISRPNLTFSTLTVSNMSPEDSSIYLCSVYGYTFGSGTRLTVV.

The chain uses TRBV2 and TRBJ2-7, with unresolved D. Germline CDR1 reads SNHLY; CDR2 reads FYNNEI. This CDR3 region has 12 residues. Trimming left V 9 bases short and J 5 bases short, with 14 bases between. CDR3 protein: CASNLSLDEQYF. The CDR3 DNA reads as TGTGCCAGTAATTTGAGTCTAGACGAGCAGTACTTC.

The CDR3: CASSSRGRTVNEQFF. CDR3 nucleotide sequence: TGTGCCAGCAGTTCCCGCGGGAGGACAGTCAATGAGCAGTTCTTC. The chain combines TRBV28 with TRBJ2-1, with 8 bases that match TRBD2. V lost 4 bases, J lost 6 bases, and 8 bases stayed unmatched. The CDR3 is 15 amino acids. Germline V gives CDR1 MDHEN, CDR2 SYDVKM.

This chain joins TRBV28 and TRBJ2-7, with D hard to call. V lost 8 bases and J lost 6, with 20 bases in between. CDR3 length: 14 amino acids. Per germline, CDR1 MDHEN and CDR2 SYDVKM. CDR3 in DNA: TGTGCCAGCTCCTCAACTCGTACAGCCCTCGAGCAGTACTTC. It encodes CASSSTRTALEQYF.

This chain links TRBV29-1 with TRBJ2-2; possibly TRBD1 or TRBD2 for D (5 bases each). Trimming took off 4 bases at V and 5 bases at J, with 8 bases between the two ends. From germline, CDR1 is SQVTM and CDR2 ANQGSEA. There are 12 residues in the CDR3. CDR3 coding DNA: TGCAGCGTTGGGGGACGGACCGGGGAGCTGTTTTTT. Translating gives CSVGGRTGELFF.

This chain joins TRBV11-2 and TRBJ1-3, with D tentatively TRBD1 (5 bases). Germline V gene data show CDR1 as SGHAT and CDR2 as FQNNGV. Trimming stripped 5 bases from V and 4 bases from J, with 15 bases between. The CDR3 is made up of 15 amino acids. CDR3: CASSPEAGPGNTIYF. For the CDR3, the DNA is TGTGCCAGCAGCCCAGAGGCGGGGCCCGGAAACACCATATATTTT.

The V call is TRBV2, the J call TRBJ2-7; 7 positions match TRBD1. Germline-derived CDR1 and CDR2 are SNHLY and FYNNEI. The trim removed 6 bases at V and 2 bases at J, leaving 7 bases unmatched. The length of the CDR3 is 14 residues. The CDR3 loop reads CASRAGTVTYEQYF. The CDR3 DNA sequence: TGTGCCAGCAGAGCCGGGACAGTCACCTACGAGCAGTACTTC.

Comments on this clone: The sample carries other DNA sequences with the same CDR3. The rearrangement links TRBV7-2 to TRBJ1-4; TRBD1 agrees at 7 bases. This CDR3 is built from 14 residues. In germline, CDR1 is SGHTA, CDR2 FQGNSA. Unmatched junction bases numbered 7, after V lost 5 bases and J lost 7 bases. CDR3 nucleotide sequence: TGTGCCAGCAGCCCCCGACAGGGAGCTGAAAAACTGTTTTTT. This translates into CASSPRQGAEKLFF.

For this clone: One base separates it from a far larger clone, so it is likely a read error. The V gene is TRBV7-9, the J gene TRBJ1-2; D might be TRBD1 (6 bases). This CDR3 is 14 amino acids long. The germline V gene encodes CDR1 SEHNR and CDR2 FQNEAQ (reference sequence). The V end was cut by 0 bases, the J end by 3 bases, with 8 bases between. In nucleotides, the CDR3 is TGTGCCAGCAGCTTAGCTACAGGGCACTATGGCTACACCTTC. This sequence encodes CASSLATGHYGYTF.

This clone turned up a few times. The DNA for the CDR3 is TGTGCCAGCAGCTTAGCGGCTTCTGAGCAGTTCTTC. Translating gives CASSLAASEQFF. The rearrangement uses TRBV7-3 and TRBJ2-1; D is ambiguous. The germline gives CDR1 SGHTA, CDR2 FQGTGA. The length of the CDR3 is 12 residues. The V end was cut by 2 bases, the J end by 9 bases, with 8 bases between.

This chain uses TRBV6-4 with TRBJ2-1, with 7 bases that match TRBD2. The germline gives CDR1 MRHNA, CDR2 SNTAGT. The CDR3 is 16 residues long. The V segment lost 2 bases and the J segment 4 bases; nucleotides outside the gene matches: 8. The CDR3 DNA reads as TGTGCCAGCAGTGACACGTTACTAGCGCGGTACAATGAGCAGTTCTTC. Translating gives CASSDTLLARYNEQFF.

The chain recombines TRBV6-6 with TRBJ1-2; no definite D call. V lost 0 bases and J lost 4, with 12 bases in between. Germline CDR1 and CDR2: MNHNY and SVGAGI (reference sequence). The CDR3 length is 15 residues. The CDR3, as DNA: TGTGCCAGCAGTTACTCCGAGGAGGGTAGCTATGGCTACACCTTC. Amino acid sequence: CASSYSEEGSYGYTF.

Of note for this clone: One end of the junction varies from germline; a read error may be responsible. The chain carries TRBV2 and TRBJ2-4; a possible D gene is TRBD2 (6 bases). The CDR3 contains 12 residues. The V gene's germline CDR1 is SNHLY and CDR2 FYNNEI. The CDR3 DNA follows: TGTGCCAGCAGTGAAAGGGAGGTAGTGTGGGACTTC. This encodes CASSEREVVWDF. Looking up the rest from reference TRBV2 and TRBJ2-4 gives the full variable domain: EPEVTQTPSHQVTQMGQEVILRCVPISNHLYFYWYRQILGQKVEFLVSFYNNEISEKSEIFDDQFSVERPDGSNFTLKIRSTKLEDSAMYFCASSEREVVWDFGAGTRLSVL.

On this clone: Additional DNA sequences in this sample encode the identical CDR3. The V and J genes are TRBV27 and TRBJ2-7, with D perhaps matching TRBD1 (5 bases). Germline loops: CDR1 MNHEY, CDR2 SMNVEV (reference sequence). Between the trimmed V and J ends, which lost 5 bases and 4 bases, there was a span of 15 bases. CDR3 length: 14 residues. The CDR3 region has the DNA TGTGCCAGCAGTCCCCGGCAGGGTGGGTACGAGCAGTACTTC. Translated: CASSPRQGGYEQYF.

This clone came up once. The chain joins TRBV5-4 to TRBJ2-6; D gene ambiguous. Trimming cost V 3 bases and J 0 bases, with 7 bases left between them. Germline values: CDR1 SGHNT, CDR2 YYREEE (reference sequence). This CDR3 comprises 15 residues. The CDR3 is CASSYGPSGANVLTF. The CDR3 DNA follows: TGTGCCAGCAGCTATGGGCCCTCTGGGGCCAACGTCCTGACTTTC.

Here the CDR3 reads CASSTLSEDTQYF. CDR3 bases: TGCGCCAGCAGCACTTTGAGTGAAGATACGCAGTATTTT. V and J are TRBV10-1 and TRBJ2-3, with D uncertain. Deletions cut 6 bases from V and 5 bases from J, with 12 bases between. This CDR3 contains 13 residues. From germline, CDR1 is WNHNN and CDR2 SYGVQD (reference sequence).

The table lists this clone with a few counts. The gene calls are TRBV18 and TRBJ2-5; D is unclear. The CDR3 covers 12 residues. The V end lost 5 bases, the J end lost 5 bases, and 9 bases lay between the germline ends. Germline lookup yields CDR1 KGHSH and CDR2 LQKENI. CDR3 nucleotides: TGTGCCAGCTCAAGGGTTGGCGAGACCCAGTACTTC. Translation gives CASSRVGETQYF.

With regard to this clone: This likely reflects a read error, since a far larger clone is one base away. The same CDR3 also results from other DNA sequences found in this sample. The CDR3 sequence: CASSDRYEQYF. CDR3 sequence (DNA): TGTGCCAGCAGTGATCGGTACGAGCAGTACTTC. The J gene is TRBJ2-7, the V gene TRBV2; D is undetermined. The CDR3 contains 11 residues. V lost 3 bases, J lost 4 bases, and 4 bases lay in between. Germline-derived CDR1 and CDR2 are SNHLY and FYNNEI. The full variable domain, rest sourced from reference TRBV2 and TRBJ2-7, is EPEVTQTPSHQVTQMGQEVILRCVPISNHLYFYWYRQILGQKVEFLVSFYNNEISEKSEIFDDQFSVERPDGSNFTLKIRSTKLEDSAMYFCASSDRYEQYFGPGTRLTVT.

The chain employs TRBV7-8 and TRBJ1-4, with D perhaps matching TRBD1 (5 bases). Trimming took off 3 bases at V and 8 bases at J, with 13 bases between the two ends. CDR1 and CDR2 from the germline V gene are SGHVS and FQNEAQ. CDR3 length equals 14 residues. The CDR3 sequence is CASSLGPQGEKLFF. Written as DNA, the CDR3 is TGTGCCAGCAGCTTGGGGCCCCAGGGAGAAAAACTGTTTTTT. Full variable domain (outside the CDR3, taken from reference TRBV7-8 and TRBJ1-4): GAGVSQSPRYKVAKRGQDVALRCDPISGHVSLFWYQQALGQGPEFLTYFQNEAQLDKSGLPSDRFFAERPEGSVSTLKIQRTQQEDSAVYLCASSLGPQGEKLFFGSGTQLSVL.

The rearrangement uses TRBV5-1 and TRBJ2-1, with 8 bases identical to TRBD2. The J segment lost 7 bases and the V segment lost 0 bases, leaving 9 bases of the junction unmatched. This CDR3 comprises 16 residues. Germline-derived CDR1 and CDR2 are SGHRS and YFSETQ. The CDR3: CASSLAGAGVSNEQFF. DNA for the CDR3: TGCGCCAGCAGCTTGGCCGGAGCGGGAGTAAGTAATGAGCAGTTCTTC.

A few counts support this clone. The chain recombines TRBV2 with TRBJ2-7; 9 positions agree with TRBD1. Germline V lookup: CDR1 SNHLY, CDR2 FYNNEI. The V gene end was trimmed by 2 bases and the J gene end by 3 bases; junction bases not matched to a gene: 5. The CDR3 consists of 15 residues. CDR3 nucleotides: TGTGCCAGCAGTGAAATGGGACAGGGCTTCTACGAGCAGTACTTC. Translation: CASSEMGQGFYEQYF.

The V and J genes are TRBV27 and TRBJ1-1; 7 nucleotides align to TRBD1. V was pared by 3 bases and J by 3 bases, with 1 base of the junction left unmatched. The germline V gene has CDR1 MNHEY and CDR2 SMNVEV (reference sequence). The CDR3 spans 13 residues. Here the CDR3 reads CASSFDRDTEAFF. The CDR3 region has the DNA TGTGCCAGCAGTTTTGACAGGGACACTGAAGCTTTCTTT.

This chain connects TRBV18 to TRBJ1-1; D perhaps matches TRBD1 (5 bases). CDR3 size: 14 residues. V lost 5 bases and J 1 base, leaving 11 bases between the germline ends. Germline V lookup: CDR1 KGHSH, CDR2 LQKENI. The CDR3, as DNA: TGTGCCAGCTCAGCCGACAGAGGGAACACTGAAGCTTTCTTT. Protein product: CASSADRGNTEAFF.

The CDR3 DNA is TGTGCCAGCAGTGTCTATAGCGGGAGGGCCGCGGATGAGCAGTTCTTC. Translation: CASSVYSGRAADEQFF. The chain employs TRBV27 and TRBJ2-1, with 11 nucleotides matching TRBD2. This CDR3 region has 16 residues. V trimming: 5 bases; J trimming: 8 bases; junction bases outside the gene matches: 11. CDR1 MNHEY and CDR2 SMNVEV come from the germline V gene (reference sequence).

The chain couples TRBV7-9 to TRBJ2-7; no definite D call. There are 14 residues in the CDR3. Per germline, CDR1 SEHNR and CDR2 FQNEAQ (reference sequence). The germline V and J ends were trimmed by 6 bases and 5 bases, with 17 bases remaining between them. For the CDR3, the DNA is TGTGCCAGCAGTCAAACCGGAGCGATCCACGAGCAGTACTTC. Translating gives CASSQTGAIHEQYF.